These 18 T cell receptor beta chains came from one sample sequenced in a study of cytomegalovirus exposure and HLA in healthy donors. Profiled with immunoSEQ multiplex PCR; TCRdb holds only in-frame clones, not every one. Counted here are about 38,000 clones, 85% to 95% occurring once; the ten biggest clones make up 3.3%. The sequenced sample was PBMCs. These receptor sequences come from a man between 18 and 29 years old in good health and CMV-seronegative.

The chain employs TRBV7-9 and TRBJ2-3; D uncertain. V lost 3 bases and J lost 1, with 17 bases in between. The germline gives CDR1 SEHNR, CDR2 FQNEAQ (reference sequence). This CDR3 spans 17 amino acids. CDR3 residues: CASSFSIGGAGTDTQYF. CDR3 bases: TGTGCCAGCAGCTTCTCCATCGGCGGAGCCGGCACAGATACGCAGTATTTT. Using reference TRBV7-9 and TRBJ2-3 for the parts outside the CDR3, the full variable domain is DTGVSQNPRHKITKRGQNVTFRCDPISEHNRLYWYRQTLGQGPEFLTYFQNEAQLEKSRLLSDRFSAERPKGSFSTLEIQRTEQGDSAMYLCASSFSIGGAGTDTQYFGPGTRLTVL.

Points on this clone: One end of the junction is discordant with germline, which a read error may explain. The chain recombines TRBV6-1 with TRBJ1-5; 8 bases match TRBD1. This CDR3 spans 14 amino acids. Germline assignment: CDR1 MNHNS and CDR2 SASEGT. The CDR3 sequence is CAGSPGQGHQPQHF. The CDR3 DNA is TGTGCCGGCAGCCCTGGACAGGGCCATCAGCCCCAGCATTTT.

CDR3 bases: TGTGCCAGCAGGGCCCTAGGCGGTGAGCAGTTCTTC. As protein: CASRALGGEQFF. J is TRBJ2-1 and V is TRBV28; D gene ambiguous. Deletions cut 6 bases from V and 9 bases from J, with 12 bases between. Germline assignment: CDR1 MDHEN and CDR2 SYDVKM. The CDR3 contains 12 residues.

The rearrangement links TRBV18 to TRBJ1-2; TRBD1 might be the D (6 bases). V was trimmed by 6 bases and J by 4 bases, leaving 12 bases between them. Germline-derived CDR1 and CDR2 are KGHSH and LQKENI. This CDR3 spans 13 amino acids. The CDR3: CASSPTGPYGYTF. As DNA, the CDR3 is TGTGCCAGCTCGCCGACAGGTCCCTATGGCTACACCTTC.

This clone has a single count. V usage is TRBV7-3 and J usage is TRBJ2-1, with 7 positions matching TRBD1. V was clipped by 5 bases and J by 12 bases; unmatched bases: 4. Germline V CDR1 and CDR2: SGHTA, FQGTGA. The CDR3 spans 11 residues. The CDR3 sequence: CASSNGQAQFF. CDR3 DNA: TGTGCCAGCAGCAATGGACAGGCGCAGTTCTTC.

The chain links TRBV5-1 to TRBJ2-5, with D hard to call. This CDR3 comprises 14 residues. V lost 1 base and J lost 1, with 8 bases in between. Germline V gene sequence: CDR1 SGHRS, CDR2 YFSETQ. The CDR3 region is CASSLPLLQETQYF. CDR3 nucleotides: TGCGCCAGCAGCTTGCCCCTCCTCCAAGAGACCCAGTACTTC. The full variable domain, completed using reference TRBV5-1 and TRBJ2-5, is KAGVTQTPRYLIKTRGQQVTLSCSPISGHRSVSWYQQTPGQGLQFLFEYFSETQRNKGNFPGRFSGRQFSNSRSEMNVSTLELGDSALYLCASSLPLLQETQYFGPGTRLLVL.

V usage is TRBV10-1 and J usage is TRBJ2-2; 12 nucleotides match TRBD2. The CDR3 is made up of 16 amino acids. Trimming took 3 bases from V and 6 from J; bases not matched to a gene: 5. Germline V gene sequence: CDR1 WNHNN, CDR2 SYGVQD (reference sequence). In nucleotides, the CDR3 is TGCGCCAGCAGTGACCAACTAGCGGGGGGCTCCGGGGAGCTGTTTTTT. Its translation: CASSDQLAGGSGELFF.

This chain joins TRBV6-1 and TRBJ1-1; D remains unclear. This CDR3 region has 10 residues. Germline CDR1 and CDR2: MNHNS and SASEGT. V was cut by 8 bases and J by 5 bases, with 6 bases left in between. The CDR3 nucleotides are TGTGCCAGCCGGTCTACTGAAGCTTTCTTT. This sequence encodes CASRSTEAFF.

The rearrangement joins TRBV25-1 to TRBJ1-6; no definite D call. V shed 8 bases and J shed 2 bases, with 7 bases lying between them. Germline-derived CDR1 and CDR2 are MGHDK and SYGVNS. CDR3 size: 13 residues. For the CDR3, the DNA is TGTGCCAGCGGCAGTACCTATAATTCACCCCTCCACTTT. It translates to CASGSTYNSPLHF.

CDR3 in amino acids: CASSLVAGGRLNEQFF. CDR3 DNA: TGTGCCAGCAGCTTGGTAGCGGGAGGGAGGTTGAATGAGCAGTTCTTC. J is TRBJ2-1 and V is TRBV7-3, with 11 bases aligning to TRBD2. Unmatched junction bases numbered 8, after V lost 3 bases and J lost 7 bases. Germline V CDR1 and CDR2: SGHTA, FQGTGA. This CDR3 is built from 16 residues.

This clone was recorded only once. The J gene is TRBJ1-2, the V gene TRBV9; no clear D gene. The CDR3 has 20 residues. Germline assignment: CDR1 SGDLS and CDR2 YYNGEE. Between the trimmed V and J ends, which lost 0 bases and 4 bases, there was a span of 28 bases. The CDR3 DNA reads TGTGCCAGCAGCGTAGTGGAGGATTTCAAGGTGCCCCCAAGAGCCTATGGCTACACCTTC. This sequence encodes CASSVVEDFKVPPRAYGYTF.

The chain recombines TRBV19 with TRBJ1-4; 8 bases line up with TRBD1. Germline V lookup: CDR1 LNHDA, CDR2 SQIVND (reference sequence). This CDR3 contains 15 residues. V lost 4 bases, J lost 6 bases, and 7 bases stayed unmatched. The CDR3 DNA follows: TGTGCCAGTAGTACCCCCGGGACAGGTTATGAAAAACTGTTTTTT. Translation: CASSTPGTGYEKLFF. The full variable domain, in which reference TRBV19 and TRBJ1-4 provide the parts outside the CDR3, is DGGITQSPKYLFRKEGQNVTLSCEQNLNHDAMYWYRQDPGQGLRLIYYSQIVNDFQKGDIAEGYSVSREKKESFPLTVTSAQKNPTAFYLCASSTPGTGYEKLFFGSGTQLSVL.

This clone was counted once. The gene calls are TRBV15 and TRBJ2-7; 7 bases are shared with TRBD1. With 5 bases clipped from V and 2 bases from J, the junction kept 18 bases outside the gene matches. From germline, CDR1 is LNHNV and CDR2 YYDKDF (reference sequence). The CDR3 has 18 amino acids. CDR3 in DNA: TGTGCCACCAGCGGTAGACCACAGGGGCCTATACCAACCTACGAGCAGTACTTC. Translating gives CATSGRPQGPIPTYEQYF.

V usage is TRBV6-4 and J usage is TRBJ2-1, with D perhaps matching TRBD2 (7 bases). The germline CDR1 and CDR2 sequences are MRHNA and SNTAGT. V was clipped by 4 bases and J by 2 bases, with 15 bases between them. The CDR3 loop spans 16 amino acids. The CDR3 nucleotides are TGTGCCAGCAGTGCCTCGGCGGGGGCCCCCTACAATGAGCAGTTCTTC. Its protein product is CASSASAGAPYNEQFF.

This chain uses TRBV7-9 with TRBJ1-2; 10 nucleotides line up with TRBD1. CDR3 length: 16 amino acids. Per germline, CDR1 SEHNR and CDR2 FQNEAQ (reference sequence). With 1 base clipped from V and 4 bases from J, the junction kept 6 bases outside the gene matches. The CDR3 spells CASSLGSTGGFYGYTF. The CDR3 nucleotides read TGTGCCAGCAGCTTAGGGTCGACAGGGGGCTTCTATGGCTACACCTTC. The variable domain in full, with the rest retrieved from reference TRBV7-9 and TRBJ1-2, is DTGVSQNPRHKITKRGQNVTFRCDPISEHNRLYWYRQTLGQGPEFLTYFQNEAQLEKSRLLSDRFSAERPKGSFSTLEIQRTEQGDSAMYLCASSLGSTGGFYGYTFGSGTRLTVV.

The V gene is TRBV2, the J gene TRBJ1-1; perhaps TRBD1 as D (5 bases). The CDR3 has 15 residues. Germline V gives CDR1 SNHLY, CDR2 FYNNEI. V lost 0 bases to trimming and J lost 5 bases, with 13 bases between them. The CDR3 coding sequence is TGTGCCAGCAGTGAAGCAGGGGAACGATGGACTGAAGCTTTCTTT. Protein: CASSEAGERWTEAFF.

This chain connects TRBV7-2 to TRBJ2-1; possibly TRBD2 for D (5 bases). The germline V gene encodes CDR1 SGHTA and CDR2 FQGNSA. This CDR3 has 15 residues. V was shortened by 0 bases and J by 3 bases, with 9 bases between the two germline ends. In nucleotides, the CDR3 is TGTGCCAGCAGCTTAGCGACGGGGTACTACAATGAGCAGTTCTTC. It codes for CASSLATGYYNEQFF.

This sequence joins TRBV10-1 and TRBJ2-7; 14 nucleotides match TRBD2. Looked up from germline, CDR1 is WNHNN and CDR2 is SYGVQD (reference sequence). The CDR3 covers 15 residues. V trimming: 6 bases; J trimming: 4 bases; junction bases outside the gene matches: 5. The CDR3 here is CASSPRLAGGYEQYF. DNA for the CDR3: TGCGCCAGCAGCCCCAGACTAGCGGGAGGGTACGAGCAGTACTTC.